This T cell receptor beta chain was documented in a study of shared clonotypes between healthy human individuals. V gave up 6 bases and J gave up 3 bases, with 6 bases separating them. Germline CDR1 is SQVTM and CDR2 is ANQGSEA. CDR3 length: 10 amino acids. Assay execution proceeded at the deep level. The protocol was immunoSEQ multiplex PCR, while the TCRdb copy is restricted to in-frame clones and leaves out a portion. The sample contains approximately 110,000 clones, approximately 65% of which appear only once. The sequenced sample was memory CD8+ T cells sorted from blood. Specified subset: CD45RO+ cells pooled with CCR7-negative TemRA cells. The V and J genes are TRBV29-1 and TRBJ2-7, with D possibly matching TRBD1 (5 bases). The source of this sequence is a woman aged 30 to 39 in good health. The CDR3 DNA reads TGCAGCGTCGACAGCTACGAGCAGTACTTC. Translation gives CSVDSYEQYF.